This T cell receptor beta chain emerged from a study of T cell changes during pregnancy in multiple sclerosis. The CDR3 totals 15 residues. Germline V gives CDR1 KGHSH, CDR2 LQKENI. Trimming removed 5 bases at V and 0 bases at J, with 14 bases between. Profiling relied on immunoSEQ multiplex PCR, and the TCRdb table lists in-frame clones only, not all of them. The top ten hold roughly 3.6% of the sample, which has some 74,000 clones, 80% to 95% seen once. The TCR originated in a female donor in good health, enrolled as a control in a pregnancy study. The rearrangement links TRBV18 to TRBJ2-7; TRBD2 might be the D (6 bases). Sequencing was performed on peripheral blood, taken after pregnancy. The CDR3 region is CASSGTSTDSYEQYF. The CDR3 coding sequence is TGTGCCAGCTCAGGGACTTCTACCGACTCCTACGAGCAGTACTTC. Supplemented by reference TRBV18 and TRBJ2-7, the full variable domain reads NAGVMQNPRHLVRRRGQEARLRCSPMKGHSHVYWYRQLPEEGLKFMVYLQKENIIDESGMPKERFSAEFPKEGPSILRIQQVVRGDSAAYFCASSGTSTDSYEQYFGPGTRLTVT.